This TCR beta chain appears in the sequencing data of a study of blood T cell repertoires in COVID-19. Assay used: immunoSEQ multiplex PCR; TCRdb lists only in-frame clones, some missing. The data contain 150,000 or so clones, 80% to 90% of them seen just once; the ten biggest clones take up 3.6%. Cohort placement rested on clinical history that participants reported themselves. The TCR sequence derives from a woman aged 50 to 60 in a cohort exposed to, infected with or recovered from COVID-19 (not recorded which). The specimen was PBMCs or T cells enriched from blood (not recorded which).

Written as DNA, the CDR3 is TGTGCCAGCAGTCTCTCCCCGGGCTACGAGCAGTACTTC. Protein: CASSLSPGYEQYF. The genes are TRBV6-4 and TRBJ2-7, with unresolved D. Germline V lookup: CDR1 MRHNA, CDR2 SNTAGT. This CDR3 has 13 amino acids. The V end was cut by 5 bases, the J end by 3 bases, with 11 bases between.